This T cell receptor (beta chain) was recorded in a study of spatial heterogeneity in lung cancer. Overall study: Raw reads showed each unique TCR and UMI combination turning up more than ten times on average.

There are many counts of this clonotype. In TCRdb, the 5' RACE reads were re-called with MiXCR into one record per CDR3 protein. Among some 21,000 distinct CDR3 sequences listed, 4.6% were seen once. Indicated time point: sample taken at primary tumor resection. The donors, 70 or so patients with untreated early-stage non-small cell lung cancer, provided the samples. This CDR3 comprises 19 residues. V lost 0 bases to trimming and J lost 2 bases; unmatched junction nucleotides: 13. Germline V gene data show CDR1 as KGHDR and CDR2 as SFDVKD. The material was PBMCs, obtained at surgery. The chain employs TRBV24-1 and TRBJ2-3, with TRBD1 matching over 7 bases. The source of this sequence is a male donor with early-stage non-small cell lung cancer. The CDR3 coding sequence is TGTGCCACCAGTGATTTGGGCCCTACGACAGGGTCTACCACAGATACGCAGTATTTT. Its translation is CATSDLGPTTGSTTDTQYF.